This TCR beta chain was sequenced during a study of blood T cell repertoires in COVID-19. TCRdb keeps only in-frame clones here, not all; method: immunoSEQ multiplex PCR. The sample shows 150,000 to 200,000 clones, roughly nine tenths of them seen only once. Per the germline V gene, CDR1 is SNHLY and CDR2 is FYNNEI. Trimming removed 6 bases at V and 4 bases at J, with 10 bases between. This CDR3 has 13 amino acids. In this sample, this clone turned up once. The source of this sequence is a man in his sixties or seventies with active or convalescent COVID-19. This chain uses TRBV2 with TRBJ1-5; no reliable D call. Sequencing was done on a sample of peripheral blood. The CDR3 bases are TGTGCCAGCAGGGAGCTACCGAATCAGCCCCAGCATTTT. This translates into CASRELPNQPQHF.